This T cell receptor (beta chain) was identified during a study of blood T cell repertoires in COVID-19. Only in-frame clones appear in the TCRdb table, and some are missing; sequencing was by immunoSEQ multiplex PCR. The top ten clones hold around 1.9% of a sample with hundreds of thousands of clones, roughly 88% of them seen once. In germline, CDR1 is GTSNPN, CDR2 SVGIG (reference sequence). Trimming cost V 1 base and J 4 bases; bases outside gene matches: 0. The CDR3 is 13 amino acids. Symptom resolution, clearance, or two negative PCRs marked the recovered donors of Cohort 3. The V gene is TRBV30, the J gene TRBJ1-5; 8 positions match TRBD1. The sequenced material came from PBMCs or T cells enriched from blood (not recorded which). The clonotype was recovered from a woman between 50 and 59 years old who had recovered from COVID-19. DNA for the CDR3: TGTGCCTGGAGTGGGGACAGGAATCAGCCCCAGCATTTT. It encodes CAWSGDRNQPQHF.